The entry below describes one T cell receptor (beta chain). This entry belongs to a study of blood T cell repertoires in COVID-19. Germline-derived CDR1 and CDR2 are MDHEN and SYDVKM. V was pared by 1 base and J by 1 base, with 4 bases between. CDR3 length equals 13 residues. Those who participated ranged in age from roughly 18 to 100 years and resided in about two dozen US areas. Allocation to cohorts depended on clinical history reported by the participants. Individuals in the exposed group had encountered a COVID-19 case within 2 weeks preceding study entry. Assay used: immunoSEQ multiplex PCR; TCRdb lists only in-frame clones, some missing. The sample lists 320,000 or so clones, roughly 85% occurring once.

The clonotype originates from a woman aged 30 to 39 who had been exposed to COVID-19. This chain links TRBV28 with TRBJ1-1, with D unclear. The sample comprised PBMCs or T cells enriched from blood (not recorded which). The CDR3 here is CASSLLENTEAFF. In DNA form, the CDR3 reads TGTGCCAGCAGTTTATTAGAGAACACTGAAGCTTTCTTT. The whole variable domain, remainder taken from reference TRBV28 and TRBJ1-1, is DVKVTQSSRYLVKRTGEKVFLECVQDMDHENMFWYRQDPGLGLRLIYFSYDVKMKEKGDIPEGYSVSREKKERFSLILESASTNQTSMYLCASSLLENTEAFFGQGTRLTVV.